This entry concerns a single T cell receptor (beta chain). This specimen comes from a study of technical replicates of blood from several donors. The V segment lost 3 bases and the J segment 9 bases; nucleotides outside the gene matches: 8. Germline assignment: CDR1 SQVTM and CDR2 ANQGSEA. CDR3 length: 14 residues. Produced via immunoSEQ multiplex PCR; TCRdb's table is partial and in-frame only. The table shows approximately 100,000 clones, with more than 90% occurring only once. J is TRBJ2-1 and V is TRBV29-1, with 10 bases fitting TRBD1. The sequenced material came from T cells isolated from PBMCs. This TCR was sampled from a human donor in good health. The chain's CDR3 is CSVEGTGDAPEQFF. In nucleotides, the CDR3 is TGCAGCGTTGAGGGGACAGGGGACGCGCCTGAGCAGTTCTTC.